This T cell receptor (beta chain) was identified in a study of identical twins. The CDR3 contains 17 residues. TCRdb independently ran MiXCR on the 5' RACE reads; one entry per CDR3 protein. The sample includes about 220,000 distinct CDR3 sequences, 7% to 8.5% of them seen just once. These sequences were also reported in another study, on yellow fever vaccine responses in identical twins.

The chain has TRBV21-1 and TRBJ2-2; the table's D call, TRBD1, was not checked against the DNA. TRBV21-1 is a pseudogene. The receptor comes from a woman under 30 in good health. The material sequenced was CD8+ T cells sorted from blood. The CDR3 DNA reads TGTGCCAGCTCCGGGTTTCGAGCAGGGTTGGATACCGGGGAGCTGTTTTTT. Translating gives CASSGFRAGLDTGELFF.